This TCR beta chain was documented in a study of shared clonotypes between healthy human individuals. Study-wide findings and caveats: An anticipated effect of sequencing depth on clonotype sharing among donors was recognized.

The authors ran unsorted PBMC replicate PCRs on 250 to 300 ng DNA, 25,000 to 35,000 T cell genomes. The team ran DNA from unsorted PBMCs on ten immunoSEQ deep assay plates for sequencing. The assay was immunoSEQ multiplex PCR, and TCRdb's table has in-frame clones only and misses some. In the table there are hundreds of thousands of clones, about 74% of which are singletons. Looked up from germline, CDR1 is SGDLS and CDR2 is YYNGEE. Germline trimming cut 3 bases from V and 5 bases from J; bases unmatched to any gene: 6. The CDR3 runs to 14 residues. A word on this clone: Its antigen is not known.

Only Caucasian adults living in Nashville, Tennessee served as donors. Sequences were obtained from PBMCs. The chain links TRBV9 to TRBJ1-2, with TRBD1 matching 8 bases. This clonotype originated in a middle-aged woman in good health. Some clones in this sample may be carry-over from other donors' samples. In nucleotides, the CDR3 is TGTGCCAGCAGCGCGACAGGGGCGGGATATGGCTACACCTTC. Protein sequence: CASSATGAGYGYTF.